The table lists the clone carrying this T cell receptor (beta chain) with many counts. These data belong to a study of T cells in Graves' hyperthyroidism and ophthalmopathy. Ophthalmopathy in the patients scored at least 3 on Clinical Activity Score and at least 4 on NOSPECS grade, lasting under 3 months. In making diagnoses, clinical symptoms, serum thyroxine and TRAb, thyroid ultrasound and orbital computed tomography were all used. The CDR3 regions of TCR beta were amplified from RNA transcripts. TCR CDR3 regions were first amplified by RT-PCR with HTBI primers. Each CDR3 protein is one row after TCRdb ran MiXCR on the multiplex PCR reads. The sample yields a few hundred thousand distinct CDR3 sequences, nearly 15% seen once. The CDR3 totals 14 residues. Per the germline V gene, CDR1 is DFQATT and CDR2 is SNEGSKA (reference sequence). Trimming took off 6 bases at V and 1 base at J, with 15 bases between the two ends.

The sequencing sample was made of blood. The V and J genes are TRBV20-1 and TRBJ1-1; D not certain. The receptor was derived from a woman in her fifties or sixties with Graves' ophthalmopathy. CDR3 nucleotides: TGCAGTGCCCGCCCGTACGGCGAGAACACTGAAGCTTTCTTT. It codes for CSARPYGENTEAFF.